This is a list of T cell receptor beta chains from one sample in a study of T cell responses to AZD1222 COVID-19 vaccine. Here immunoSEQ multiplex PCR was the method, and the copy in TCRdb shows in-frame clones only, minus some. The table lists approximately 120,000 clones, roughly 90% of them singletons. The source material was peripheral blood, sampled on day 0 of AZD1222 vaccination. Source of these receptors: an adult in good health. Both conserved end residues are part of each CDR3. The D gene is left open where the match is weak. Size is omitted from some rows. Given values are once, few, many or a class for expanded clones.

>15|TRBJ1-2|.|.|TRBV25-1
TGTGCCAGCAGTCCACCAGTGGAAGCCTATGATGGCTACACCTTC
CASSPPVEAYDGYTF
>12|TRBJ1-2|.|.|TRBV28
TGTGCCAGCAGTTTGCGGGAGCATGGCTACACCTTC
CASSLREHGYTF
>14|TRBJ1-5|.|TRBD1|TRBV10-2
TGCGCCAGCGGGGGGGGACAGGGGAATCAGCCCCAGCATTTT
CASGGGQGNQPQHF
>17|TRBJ1-3|.|.|TRBV18
TGTGCCAGCTCACCCCCCCCCGGACAATTCTCTGGAAACACCATATATTTT
CASSPPPGQFSGNTIYF
>14|TRBJ1-5|.|.|TRBV7-6
TGTGCCAGCAGCTTAGGGGGGTCGGATCAGCCCCAGCATTTT
CASSLGGSDQPQHF
>15|TRBJ1-1|.|.|TRBV4-1
TGCGCCAGCAGCCAGGGTCTCCTGTTGGTCACTGAAGCTTTCTTT
CASSQGLLLVTEAFF
>15|TRBJ1-5|.|.|TRBV3-1/TRBV3-2
TGTGCCAGCAGCCACAGTGGCGGGAACAATCAGCCCCAGCATTTT
CASSHSGGNNQPQHF
>14|TRBJ2-1|few|TRBD2|TRBV6-5
TGTGCCAGCAGTTACAGGCGGGAGTACAATGAGCAGTTCTTC
CASSYRREYNEQFF
>11|TRBJ2-7|.|.|TRBV28
TGTGCCAGCAGCCGGCACTACGAGCAGTACTTC
CASSRHYEQYF
>16|TRBJ1-2|.|.|TRBV9
TGTGCCAGCAGCTCAGGATTATGGGGGGCAAAAATTGGCTACACCTTC
CASSSGLWGAKIGYTF
>11|TRBJ1-1|.|.|TRBV20-1
TGCAGTGCCAGATATGACACTGAAGCTTTCTTT
CSARYDTEAFF
>16|TRBJ2-3|.|.|TRBV5-1
TGCGCCAGCAGCTTGGGGCGCCCCGGGGCCACAGATACGCAGTATTTT
CASSLGRPGATDTQYF
>13|TRBJ1-2|.|.|TRBV29-1
TGCAGCGGGTGGGACCCAGCTAACTATGGCTACACCTTC
CSGWDPANYGYTF
>14|TRBJ2-3|.|TRBD1|TRBV5-1
TGCGCCAGCAGCTTTAGTCAGGGGGCAGATACGCAGTATTTT
CASSFSQGADTQYF
>14|TRBJ1-4|.|.|TRBV28
TGTGCCAGCAGGGACAGCCTAGAGAGGGAAAAACTGTTTTTT
CASRDSLEREKLFF
>15|TRBJ1-4|once|TRBD1|TRBV28
TGTGCCAGCAGTTTATGGGCACAGGGGGTGGAAAAACTGTTTTTT
CASSLWAQGVEKLFF
>14|TRBJ2-2|.|.|TRBV29-1
TGCAGCGTAATTACAGAGCTGAACACCGGGGAGCTGTTTTTT
CSVITELNTGELFF
>14|TRBJ1-6|.|.|TRBV5-1
TGCGCCAGCAGCTTGACCACAGATAATTCACCCCTCCACTTT
CASSLTTDNSPLHF
>14|TRBJ2-1|few|.|TRBV10-2
TGCGCCAGCAGTGAACTAGACGTATACAATGAGCAGTTCTTC
CASSELDVYNEQFF
>12|TRBJ1-2|.|.|TRBV6-5
TGTGCCAGCAGTTGGGGGACGTCTGGCTACACCTTC
CASSWGTSGYTF
>19|TRBJ1-2|.|.|TRBV5-6
TGTGCCAGCAGTCCGTTCGCGCTAAATTACGGGACGGGAGATTATGGCTACACCTTC
CASSPFALNYGTGDYGYTF
>14|TRBJ1-3|.|.|TRBV9
TGTGCCAGCAGCCCTCGGACCCAAATTAACACCATATATTTT
CASSPRTQINTIYF
>14|TRBJ2-1|.|.|TRBV18
TGTGCCAGCTCACCCCCCGACGGGTCTGGTGAGCAGTTCTTC
CASSPPDGSGEQFF
>15|TRBJ1-3|once|.|TRBV9
TGTGCCAGCAGCGTAGAGGCAATCCGAGGAAACACCATATATTTT
CASSVEAIRGNTIYF
>13|TRBJ1-2|.|.|TRBV19
TGTGCCAGTAGTATTGGGACTGACTATGGCTACACCTTC
CASSIGTDYGYTF
>15|TRBJ2-1|.|.|TRBV6-5
TGTGCCAGCAGTTTGGGGGGAGACCTCGGGGATGAGCAGTTCTTC
CASSLGGDLGDEQFF
>14|TRBJ1-6|.|.|TRBV7-9
TGTGCCAGCAGCCCCGGGAGCCTAGATTCACCCCTCCACTTT
CASSPGSLDSPLHF
>13|TRBJ2-5|.|.|TRBV7-3
TGTGCCAGCAGCCGAGGGTCTAAAGAGACCCAGTACTTC
CASSRGSKETQYF
>14|TRBJ1-5|.|.|TRBV28
TGTGCCAGCGCCCGGCGCGGGGGCAATCAGCCCCAGCATTTT
CASARRGGNQPQHF
>15|TRBJ2-1|.|.|TRBV3-1/TRBV3-2
TGTGCCAGCCCCACCCATCAGGCCGAAACTCTAGGGCAGTTCTTC
CASPTHQAETLGQFF
>12|TRBJ2-3|.|.|TRBV4-1
TGCGCCAGCAGCCGGGCGAGAGATACGCAGTATTTT
CASSRARDTQYF
>18|TRBJ2-3|.|.|TRBV24-1
TGTGCCACCAGTGATTTGATTAGTGGCCTTCTTTGCACAGATACGCAGTATTTT
CATSDLISGLLCTDTQYF
>16|TRBJ1-3|.|TRBD1|TRBV30
TGTGCCTGGAGTCGGTTTGGGGGGACAGGGTGGAACACCATATATTTT
CAWSRFGGTGWNTIYF
>12|TRBJ2-7|.|.|TRBV5-1
TGCGCCAGCAGCCTGGACTCCAACGAGCAGTACTTC
CASSLDSNEQYF
>14|TRBJ1-5|.|.|TRBV2
TGTGCCAGCAGTGATAGTGTCGGGGGACAGCCCCAGCATTTT
CASSDSVGGQPQHF
>13|TRBJ2-7|.|.|TRBV5-5
TGTGCCAGCAGCTCGGACGGTCTGTACGAGCAGTACTTC
CASSSDGLYEQYF
>13|TRBJ1-5|.|.|TRBV29-1
TGCAGCGTGGCTCGGGGCAACAATCAGCCCCAGCATTTT
CSVARGNNQPQHF
>14|TRBJ2-7|.|.|TRBV7-6
TGTGCCAGCAGCCCCAGGGACGGTACCTACGAGCAGTACTTC
CASSPRDGTYEQYF
>18|TRBJ1-1|.|TRBD1|TRBV4-1
TGCGCCAGCAGCCAAGATACAGGGGGAAAGTATAAAAACACTGAAGCTTTCTTT
CASSQDTGGKYKNTEAFF
>16|TRBJ2-5|.|TRBD2|TRBV6-1
TGTGCCAGCAGTGCGGGACTAGCGGGAGGGGAAGAGACCCAGTACTTC
CASSAGLAGGEETQYF
>14|TRBJ2-1|.|.|TRBV6-4
TGTGCCAGCAGTGCAAGTAGGACCTACAATGAGCAGTTCTTC
CASSASRTYNEQFF
>14|TRBJ1-3|few|TRBD1|TRBV27
TGTGCCAGCAGACAGGGGGCATCTGGAAACACCATATATTTT
CASRQGASGNTIYF
>14|TRBJ1-1|once|TRBD1|TRBV5-1
TGCGCCAGCAGCGCACAGGGGCCGAACACTGAAGCTTTCTTT
CASSAQGPNTEAFF
>18|TRBJ1-1|few|.|TRBV5-1
TGCGCCAGCAGCCACCGAATTGACCGAGCTGAGGGGAACACTGAAGCTTTCTTT
CASSHRIDRAEGNTEAFF
>16|TRBJ1-1|.|.|TRBV4-2
TGTGCCAGCAGCCACCCCTTTTCAGGGAACCACACTGAAGCTTTCTTT
CASSHPFSGNHTEAFF
>14|TRBJ1-2|once|.|TRBV7-3
TGTGCCAGCAGTTACGGTTCGGAGGGCTATGGCTACACCTTC
CASSYGSEGYGYTF
>15|TRBJ2-5|.|TRBD2|TRBV5-4
TGTGCCAGCAGCCCCCTTGGGGGGGGATTGGAGACCCAGTACTTC
CASSPLGGGLETQYF
>13|TRBJ2-7|.|.|TRBV7-8
TGTGCCAGCAGCTCTGGCCTAGGGTTTGGGCAGTACTTC
CASSSGLGFGQYF
>12|TRBJ1-2|once|.|TRBV7-9
TGTGCCAGCAGCTCACAGGTTGGAGGCTACACCTTC
CASSSQVGGYTF
>14|TRBJ1-1|.|.|TRBV19
TGTGCCAGCACCTTCAGGGGCATGAACACTGAAGCTTTCTTT
CASTFRGMNTEAFF
>16|TRBJ1-2|.|.|TRBV4-2
TGTGCCAGCAGCCAAGATGGTTTGAAGGTTAACTATGGCTACACCTTC
CASSQDGLKVNYGYTF
>14|TRBJ2-3|.|.|TRBV7-3
TGTGCCAGCAGTTCAAGGAGGGACACAGATACGCAGTATTTT
CASSSRRDTDTQYF
>14|TRBJ2-1|.|.|TRBV7-9
TGTGCCAGCAGCTTGCTATCATCCTACAATGAGCAGTTCTTC
CASSLLSSYNEQFF
>14|TRBJ1-2|few|TRBD1|TRBV6-2/TRBV6-3
TGTGCCAGCAGTTACACACAGGGGCGCTATGGCTACACCTTC
CASSYTQGRYGYTF
>13|TRBJ2-7|.|.|TRBV24-1
TGTGCCACCAGTGATTTGCATATTACCGAGCAGTACTTC
CATSDLHITEQYF
>15|TRBJ1-4|.|TRBD1|TRBV11-2
TGTGCCAGCAGCGGGGTGACAGGGGGTGGGGAAAAACTGTTTTTT
CASSGVTGGGEKLFF
>19|TRBJ1-1|.|TRBD1|TRBV11-2
TGTGCCAGCAGCTTAGGAAGCTATATGACAGGGGGAATGAACACTGAAGCTTTCTTT
CASSLGSYMTGGMNTEAFF